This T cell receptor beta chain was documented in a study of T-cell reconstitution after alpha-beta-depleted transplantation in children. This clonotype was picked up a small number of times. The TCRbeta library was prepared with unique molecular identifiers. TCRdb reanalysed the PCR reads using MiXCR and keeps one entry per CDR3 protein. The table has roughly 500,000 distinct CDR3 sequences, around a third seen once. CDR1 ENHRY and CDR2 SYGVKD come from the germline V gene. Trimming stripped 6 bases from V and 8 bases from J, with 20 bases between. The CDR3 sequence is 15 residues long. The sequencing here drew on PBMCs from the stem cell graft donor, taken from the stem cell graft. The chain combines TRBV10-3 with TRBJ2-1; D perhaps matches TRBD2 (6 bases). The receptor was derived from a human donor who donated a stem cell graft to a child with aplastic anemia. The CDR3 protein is CAISTGLQRAYEQFF. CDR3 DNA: TGTGCCATCAGCACGGGACTCCAAAGGGCCTATGAGCAGTTCTTC.